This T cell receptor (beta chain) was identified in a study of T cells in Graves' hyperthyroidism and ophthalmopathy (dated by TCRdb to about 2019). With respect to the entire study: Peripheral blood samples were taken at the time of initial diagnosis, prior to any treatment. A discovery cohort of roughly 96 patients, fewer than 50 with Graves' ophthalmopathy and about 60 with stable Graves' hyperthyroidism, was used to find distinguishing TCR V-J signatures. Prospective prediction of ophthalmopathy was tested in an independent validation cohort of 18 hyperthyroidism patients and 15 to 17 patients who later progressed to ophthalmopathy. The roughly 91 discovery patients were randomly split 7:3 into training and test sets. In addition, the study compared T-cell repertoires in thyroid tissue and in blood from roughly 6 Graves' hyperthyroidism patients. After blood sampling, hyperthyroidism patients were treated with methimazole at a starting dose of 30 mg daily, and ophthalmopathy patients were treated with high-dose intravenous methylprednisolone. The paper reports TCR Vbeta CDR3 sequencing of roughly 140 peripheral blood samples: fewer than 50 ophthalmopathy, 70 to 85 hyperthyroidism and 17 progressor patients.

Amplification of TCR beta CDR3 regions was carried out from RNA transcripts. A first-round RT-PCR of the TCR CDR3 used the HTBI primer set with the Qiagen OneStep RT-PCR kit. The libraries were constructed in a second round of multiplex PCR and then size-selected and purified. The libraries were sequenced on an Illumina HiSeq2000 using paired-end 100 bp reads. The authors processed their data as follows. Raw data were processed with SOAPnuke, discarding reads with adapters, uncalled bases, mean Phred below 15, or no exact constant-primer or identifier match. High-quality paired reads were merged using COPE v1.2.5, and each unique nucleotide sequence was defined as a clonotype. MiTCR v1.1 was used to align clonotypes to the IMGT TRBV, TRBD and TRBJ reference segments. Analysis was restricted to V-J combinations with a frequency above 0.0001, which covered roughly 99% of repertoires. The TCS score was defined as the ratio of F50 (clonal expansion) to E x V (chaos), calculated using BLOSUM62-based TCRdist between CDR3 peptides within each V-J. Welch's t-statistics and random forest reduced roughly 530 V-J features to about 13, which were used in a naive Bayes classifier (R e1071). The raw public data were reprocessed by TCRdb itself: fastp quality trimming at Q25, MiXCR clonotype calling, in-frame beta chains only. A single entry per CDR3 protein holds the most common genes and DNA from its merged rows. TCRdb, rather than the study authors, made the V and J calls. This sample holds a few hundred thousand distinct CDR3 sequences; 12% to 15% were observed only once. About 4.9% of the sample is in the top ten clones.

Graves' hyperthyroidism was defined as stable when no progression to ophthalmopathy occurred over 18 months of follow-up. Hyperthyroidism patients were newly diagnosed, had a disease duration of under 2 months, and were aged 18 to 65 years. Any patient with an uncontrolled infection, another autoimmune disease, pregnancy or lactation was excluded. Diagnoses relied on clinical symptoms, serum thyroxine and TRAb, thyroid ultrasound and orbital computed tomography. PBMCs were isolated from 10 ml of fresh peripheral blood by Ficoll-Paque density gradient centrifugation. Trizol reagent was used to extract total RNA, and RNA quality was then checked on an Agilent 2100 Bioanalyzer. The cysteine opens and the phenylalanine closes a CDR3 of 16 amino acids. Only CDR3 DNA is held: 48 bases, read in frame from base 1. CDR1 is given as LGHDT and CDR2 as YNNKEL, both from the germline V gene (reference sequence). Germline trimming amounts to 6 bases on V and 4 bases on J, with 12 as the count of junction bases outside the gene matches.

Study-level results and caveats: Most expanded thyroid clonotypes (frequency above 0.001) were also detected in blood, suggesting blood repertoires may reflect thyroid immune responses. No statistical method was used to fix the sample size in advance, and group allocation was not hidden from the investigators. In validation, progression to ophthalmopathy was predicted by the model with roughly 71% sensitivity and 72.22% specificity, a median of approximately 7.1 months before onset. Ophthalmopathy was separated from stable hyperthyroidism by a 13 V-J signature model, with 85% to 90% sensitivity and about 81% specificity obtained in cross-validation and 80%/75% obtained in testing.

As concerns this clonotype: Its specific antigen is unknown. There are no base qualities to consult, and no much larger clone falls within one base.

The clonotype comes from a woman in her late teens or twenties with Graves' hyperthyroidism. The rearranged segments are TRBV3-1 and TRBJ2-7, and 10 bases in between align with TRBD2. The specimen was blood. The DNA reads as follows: TGTGCCAGCAGAGGGCTAGCGGGAGAAAGTATATACGAGCAGTACTTC. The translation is CASRGLAGESIYEQYF.